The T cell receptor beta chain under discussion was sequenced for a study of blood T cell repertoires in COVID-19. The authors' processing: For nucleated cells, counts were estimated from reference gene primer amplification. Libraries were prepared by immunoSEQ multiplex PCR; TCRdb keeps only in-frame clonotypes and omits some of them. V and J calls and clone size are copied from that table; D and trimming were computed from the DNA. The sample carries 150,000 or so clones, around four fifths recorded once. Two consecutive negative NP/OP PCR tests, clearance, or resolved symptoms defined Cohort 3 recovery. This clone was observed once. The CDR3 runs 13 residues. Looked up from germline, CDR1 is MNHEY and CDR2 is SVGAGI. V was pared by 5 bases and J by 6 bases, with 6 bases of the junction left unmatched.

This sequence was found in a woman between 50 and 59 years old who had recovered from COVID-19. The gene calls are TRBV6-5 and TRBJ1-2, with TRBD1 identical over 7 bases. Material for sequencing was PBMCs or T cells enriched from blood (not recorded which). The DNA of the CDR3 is TGTGCCAGCAGTAACCGGGACAGAAATGGCTACACCTTC. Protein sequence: CASSNRDRNGYTF.